The 9 T cell receptor beta chains below come from one sample, sequenced in a study of Ad26.COV2.S vaccination and SARS-CoV-2 variants. Profiled with immunoSEQ multiplex PCR; TCRdb holds only in-frame clones, not every one. The data contain about 400,000 clones, 83% of them singletons. Treatment specified: over 15 received Ad26.COV2.S at low or high dose, single or two shots; 5 received placebo; per-sample allocation not given. Day 63 after the first vaccine or placebo injection was the time point for sampling. Here the sequenced sample was peripheral blood, taken in a trial of Ad26.COV2.S vaccine versus placebo. Receptor source: a person aged 18 to 59 who received the Ad26.COV2.S COVID-19 vaccine or a placebo.

The chain uses TRBV14 and TRBJ2-3, with D hard to call. The V gene's germline CDR1 is SGHDN and CDR2 FVKESK. V dropped 0 bases and J dropped 8 bases, with 6 bases sitting between them. This CDR3 spans 12 amino acids. The CDR3 region is CASSQDIGTQYF. The CDR3 nucleotides read TGTGCCAGCAGCCAAGATATCGGTACGCAGTATTTT.

In this sample, this clone turned up once. The chain couples TRBV18 to TRBJ1-4; D is unclear. The CDR3 covers 12 residues. Germline V gene sequence: CDR1 KGHSH, CDR2 LQKENI. V lost 2 bases, J lost 2 bases, and 0 bases lay in between. CDR3 loop: CASSPTNEKLFF. CDR3 bases: TGTGCCAGCTCACCAACTAATGAAAAACTGTTTTTT. The entire variable domain, with the rest obtained from reference TRBV18 and TRBJ1-4, is as follows: NAGVMQNPRHLVRRRGQEARLRCSPMKGHSHVYWYRQLPEEGLKFMVYLQKENIIDESGMPKERFSAEFPKEGPSILRIQQVVRGDSAAYFCASSPTNEKLFFGSGTQLSVL.

This sequence joins TRBV7-2 and TRBJ1-1, with a weak D call TRBD1 (5 bases). Germline V CDR1 and CDR2: SGHTA, FQGNSA. The length of the CDR3 is 17 residues. Trimming removed 1 base at V and 1 base at J, with 16 bases between. CDR3 nucleotides: TGTGCCAGCAGCTTAGACGCGTGGGGCAGGGCGAACACTGAAGCTTTCTTT. Its protein is CASSLDAWGRANTEAFF.

The rearrangement links TRBV9 to TRBJ1-2; 7 bases map to TRBD1. The V and J ends lost 3 bases and 6 bases, in that order; junction bases with no gene match: 11. Germline CDR1 SGDLS, CDR2 YYNGEE. This CDR3 comprises 15 residues. CDR3 amino acids: CASSAGRQGANGYTF. The CDR3 region has the DNA TGTGCCAGCAGCGCTGGGCGACAGGGAGCCAATGGCTACACCTTC.

The gene calls are TRBV7-8 and TRBJ2-7; D call uncertain. Germline V lookup: CDR1 SGHVS, CDR2 FQNEAQ. CDR3 length: 14 amino acids. Trimming pared 5 bases from V and 3 bases from J, leaving 14 bases between. CDR3 nucleotide sequence: TGTGCCAGCAGCCCAGGCCAGGAGCGCTACGAGCAGTACTTC. This translates into CASSPGQERYEQYF. Filled out from reference TRBV7-8 and TRBJ2-7, the complete variable domain reads GAGVSQSPRYKVAKRGQDVALRCDPISGHVSLFWYQQALGQGPEFLTYFQNEAQLDKSGLPSDRFFAERPEGSVSTLKIQRTQQEDSAVYLCASSPGQERYEQYFGPGTRLTVT.

The chain carries TRBV19 and TRBJ2-5; 11 bases match TRBD2. This CDR3 comprises 17 residues. V was pared by 3 bases and J by 5 bases, with 11 bases of the junction left unmatched. The germline CDR1 and CDR2 sequences are LNHDA and SQIVND (reference sequence). In DNA, the CDR3 is TGTGCCAGTAGTATTAGTAGCCTAGCGGGGGGCAGTGAGACCCAGTACTTC. Its protein product is CASSISSLAGGSETQYF.

The CDR3 reads CASSWDTVQETQYF. The CDR3 DNA is TGTGCCAGCAGCTGGGACACAGTTCAAGAGACCCAGTACTTC. The chain employs TRBV5-6 and TRBJ2-5, with a weak D call TRBD1 (6 bases). There are 14 residues in the CDR3. Germline V lookup: CDR1 SGHDT, CDR2 YYEEEE. Trimming shortened V by 3 bases and J by 2 bases, and 11 bases separated the two germline ends.

The gene calls are TRBV9 and TRBJ2-2; D uncertain. The germline CDR1 and CDR2 sequences are SGDLS and YYNGEE. V lost 0 bases and J 0 bases, leaving 6 bases between the germline ends. The CDR3 totals 15 residues. CDR3 loop: CASSVVSTNTGELFF. The CDR3, as DNA: TGTGCCAGCAGCGTAGTTAGTACGAACACCGGGGAGCTGTTTTTT.

The CDR3 bases are TGTGCCAGCAGCCCGAGTACTAGCGGGAGATGGAATGAGCAGTTCTTC. Its translation: CASSPSTSGRWNEQFF. The rearrangement joins TRBV7-9 to TRBJ2-1; the match to TRBD2 covers 11 bases. The CDR3 is 16 amino acids. V dropped 5 bases and J dropped 7; count of bases not matched to a gene: 10. Germline V gene sequence: CDR1 SEHNR, CDR2 FQNEAQ (reference sequence).